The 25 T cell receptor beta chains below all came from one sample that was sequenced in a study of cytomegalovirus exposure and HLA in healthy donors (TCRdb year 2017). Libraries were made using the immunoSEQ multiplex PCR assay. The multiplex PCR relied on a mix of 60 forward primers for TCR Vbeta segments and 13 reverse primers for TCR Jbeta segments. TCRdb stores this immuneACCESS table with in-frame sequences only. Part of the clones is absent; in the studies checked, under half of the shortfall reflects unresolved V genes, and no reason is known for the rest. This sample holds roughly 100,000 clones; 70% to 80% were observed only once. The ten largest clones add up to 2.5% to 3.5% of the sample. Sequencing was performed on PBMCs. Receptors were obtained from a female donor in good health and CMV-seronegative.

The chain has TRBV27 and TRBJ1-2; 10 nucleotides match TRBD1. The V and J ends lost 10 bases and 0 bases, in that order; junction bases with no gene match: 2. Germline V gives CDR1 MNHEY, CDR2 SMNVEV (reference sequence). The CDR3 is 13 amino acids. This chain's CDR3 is CATGTGANYGYTF. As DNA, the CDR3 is TGTGCCACTGGGACAGGGGCTAACTATGGCTACACCTTC.

CDR3 in amino acids: CASSGTGYPHF. CDR3 nucleotide sequence: TGTGCCAGCAGCGGCACAGGGTATCCGCACTTC. The gene calls are TRBV21-1 and TRBJ2-4; the table's D gene call, TRBD1, was not cross checked with the DNA. TRBV21-1 is a listed pseudogene. CDR3 length: 11 amino acids.

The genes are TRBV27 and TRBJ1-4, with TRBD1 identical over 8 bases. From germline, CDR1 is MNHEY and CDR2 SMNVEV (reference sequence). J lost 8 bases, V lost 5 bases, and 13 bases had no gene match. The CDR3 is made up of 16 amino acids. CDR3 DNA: TGTGCCAGCAGTAATGGACAGGGAGCATTAGGAGAAAAACTGTTTTTT. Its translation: CASSNGQGALGEKLFF.

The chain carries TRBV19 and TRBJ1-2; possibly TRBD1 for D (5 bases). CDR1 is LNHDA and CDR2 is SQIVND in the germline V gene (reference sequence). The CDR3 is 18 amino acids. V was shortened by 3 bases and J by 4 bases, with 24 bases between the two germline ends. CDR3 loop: CASSIDPWTGDRSYGYTF. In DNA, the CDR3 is TGTGCCAGTAGTATCGATCCCTGGACGGGGGACCGAAGCTATGGCTACACCTTC.

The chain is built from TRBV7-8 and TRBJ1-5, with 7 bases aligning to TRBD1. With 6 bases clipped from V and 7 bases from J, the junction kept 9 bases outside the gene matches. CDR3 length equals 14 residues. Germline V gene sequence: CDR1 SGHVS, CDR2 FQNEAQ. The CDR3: CASSRDRAGQPQHF. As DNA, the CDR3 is TGTGCCAGCAGTCGCGACAGGGCGGGACAGCCCCAGCATTTT.

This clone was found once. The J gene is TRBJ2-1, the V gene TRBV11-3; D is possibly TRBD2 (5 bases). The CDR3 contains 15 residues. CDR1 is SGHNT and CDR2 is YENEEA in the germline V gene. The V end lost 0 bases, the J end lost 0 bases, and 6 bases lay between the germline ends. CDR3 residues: CASSLEGSSYNEQFF. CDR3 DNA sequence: TGTGCCAGCAGCTTAGAAGGGAGCTCCTACAATGAGCAGTTCTTC.

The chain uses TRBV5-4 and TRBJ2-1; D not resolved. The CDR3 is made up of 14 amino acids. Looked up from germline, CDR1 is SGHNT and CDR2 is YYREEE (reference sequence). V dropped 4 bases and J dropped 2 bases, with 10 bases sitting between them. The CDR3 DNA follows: TGTGCCAGCAGCGGCCGACTTGCCTACAATGAGCAGTTCTTC. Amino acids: CASSGRLAYNEQFF.

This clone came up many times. Here the CDR3 DNA reads TGTGCCAGCAGCTTGGACAGGGGATACACAGATACGCAGTATTTT. Protein sequence: CASSLDRGYTDTQYF. The chain employs TRBV5-4 and TRBJ2-3; TRBD1 agrees at 7 bases. Germline CDR1 and CDR2: SGHNT and YYREEE (reference sequence). V shed 0 bases and J 2 bases; nucleotides not matched to a gene: 3. The CDR3 length is 15 residues.

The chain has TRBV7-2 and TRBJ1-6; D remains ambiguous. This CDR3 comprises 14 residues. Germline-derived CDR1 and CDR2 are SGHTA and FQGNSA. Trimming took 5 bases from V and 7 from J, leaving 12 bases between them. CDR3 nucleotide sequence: TGTGCCAGCAGCGTCCGGGGAGAGAATTCACCCCTCCACTTT. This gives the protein CASSVRGENSPLHF.

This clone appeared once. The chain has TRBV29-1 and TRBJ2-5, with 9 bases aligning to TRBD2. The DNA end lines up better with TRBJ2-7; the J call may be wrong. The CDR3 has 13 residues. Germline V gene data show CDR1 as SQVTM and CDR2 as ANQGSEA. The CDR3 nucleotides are TGCAGCGTTGGACTAGCGGTAACCTACGAGCAGTACTTC. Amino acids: CSVGLAVTYEQYF.

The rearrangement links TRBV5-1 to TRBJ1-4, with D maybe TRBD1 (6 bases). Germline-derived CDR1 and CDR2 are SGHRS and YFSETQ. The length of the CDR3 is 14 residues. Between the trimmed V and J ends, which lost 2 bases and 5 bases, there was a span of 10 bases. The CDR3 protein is CASSFGGGNEKLFF. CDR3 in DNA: TGCGCCAGCAGCTTCGGGGGGGGCAATGAAAAACTGTTTTTT.

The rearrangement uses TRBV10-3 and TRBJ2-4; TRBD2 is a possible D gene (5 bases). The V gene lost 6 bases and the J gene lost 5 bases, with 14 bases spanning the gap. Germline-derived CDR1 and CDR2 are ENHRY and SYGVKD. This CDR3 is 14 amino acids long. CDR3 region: CAIRSPEVENIQYF. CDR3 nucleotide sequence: TGTGCCATCAGATCCCCGGAGGTAGAAAACATTCAGTACTTC.

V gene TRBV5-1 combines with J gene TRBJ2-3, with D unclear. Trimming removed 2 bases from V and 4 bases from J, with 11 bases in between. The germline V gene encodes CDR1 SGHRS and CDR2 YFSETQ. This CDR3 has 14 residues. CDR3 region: CASSLGRVPDTQYF. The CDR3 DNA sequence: TGCGCCAGCAGCTTAGGTCGGGTCCCAGATACGCAGTATTTT.

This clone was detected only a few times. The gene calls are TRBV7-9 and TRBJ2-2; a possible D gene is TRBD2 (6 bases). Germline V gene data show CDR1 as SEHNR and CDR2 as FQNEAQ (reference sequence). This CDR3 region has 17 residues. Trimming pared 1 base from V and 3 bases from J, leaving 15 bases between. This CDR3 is CASSLDLWASDTGELFF. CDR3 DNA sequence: TGTGCCAGCAGCTTAGATCTTTGGGCTAGCGACACCGGGGAGCTGTTTTTT.

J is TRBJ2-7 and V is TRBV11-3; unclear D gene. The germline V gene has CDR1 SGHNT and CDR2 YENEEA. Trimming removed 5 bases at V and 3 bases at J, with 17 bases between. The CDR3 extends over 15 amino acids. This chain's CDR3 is CASSPGSPGDYEQYF. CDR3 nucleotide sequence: TGTGCCAGCAGCCCTGGGTCCCCAGGTGACTACGAGCAGTACTTC.

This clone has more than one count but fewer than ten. This chain's CDR3 is CASSSITGHIYEQYF. CDR3 bases: TGTGCCAGCAGCTCGATAACAGGGCACATCTACGAGCAGTACTTC. The V gene is TRBV7-9, the J gene TRBJ2-7; possibly TRBD1 for D (6 bases). V shed 4 bases and J shed 3 bases, with 16 bases lying between them. Germline V gene sequence: CDR1 SEHNR, CDR2 FQNEAQ (reference sequence). The CDR3 consists of 15 residues. Filled out from reference TRBV7-9 and TRBJ2-7, the complete variable domain reads DTGVSQNPRHKITKRGQNVTFRCDPISEHNRLYWYRQTLGQGPEFLTYFQNEAQLEKSRLLSDRFSAERPKGSFSTLEIQRTEQGDSAMYLCASSSITGHIYEQYFGPGTRLTVT.

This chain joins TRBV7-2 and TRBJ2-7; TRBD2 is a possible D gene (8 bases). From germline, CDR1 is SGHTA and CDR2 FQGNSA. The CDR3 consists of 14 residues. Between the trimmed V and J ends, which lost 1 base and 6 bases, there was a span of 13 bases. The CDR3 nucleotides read TGTGCCAGCAGCTTAGACGGGAGGGGGCGCGAGCAGTACTTC. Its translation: CASSLDGRGREQYF. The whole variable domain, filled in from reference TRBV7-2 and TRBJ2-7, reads GAGVSQSPSNKVTEKGKDVELRCDPISGHTALYWYRQSLGQGLEFLIYFQGNSAPDKSGLPSDRFSAERTGGSVSTLTIQRTQQEDSAVYLCASSLDGRGREQYFGPGTRLTVT.

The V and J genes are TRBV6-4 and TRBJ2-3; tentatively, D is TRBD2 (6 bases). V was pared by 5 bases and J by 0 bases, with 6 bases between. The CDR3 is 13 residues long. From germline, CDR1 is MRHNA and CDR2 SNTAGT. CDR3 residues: CASSSGSTDTQYF. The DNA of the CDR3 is TGTGCCAGCAGTAGCGGGAGCACAGATACGCAGTATTTT.

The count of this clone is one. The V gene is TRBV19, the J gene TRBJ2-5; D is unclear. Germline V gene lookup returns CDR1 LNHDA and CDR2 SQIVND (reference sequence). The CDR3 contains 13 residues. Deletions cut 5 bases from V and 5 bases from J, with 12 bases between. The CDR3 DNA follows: TGTGCCAGTAGTGAGTCCCCCCGGGAGACCCAGTACTTC. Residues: CASSESPRETQYF.

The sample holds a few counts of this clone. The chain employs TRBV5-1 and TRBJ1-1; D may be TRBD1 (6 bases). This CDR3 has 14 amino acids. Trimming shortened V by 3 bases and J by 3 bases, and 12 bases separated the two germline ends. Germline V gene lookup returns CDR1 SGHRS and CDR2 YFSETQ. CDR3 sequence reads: CASSWAKGDTEAFF. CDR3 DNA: TGCGCCAGCAGCTGGGCGAAGGGGGACACTGAAGCTTTCTTT.

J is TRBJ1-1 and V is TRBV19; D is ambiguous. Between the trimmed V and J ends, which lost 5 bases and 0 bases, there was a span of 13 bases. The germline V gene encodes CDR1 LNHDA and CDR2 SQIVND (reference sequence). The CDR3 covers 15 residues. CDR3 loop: CASSLQRAVNTEAFF. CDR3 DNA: TGTGCCAGTAGTCTCCAAAGAGCGGTGAACACTGAAGCTTTCTTT.

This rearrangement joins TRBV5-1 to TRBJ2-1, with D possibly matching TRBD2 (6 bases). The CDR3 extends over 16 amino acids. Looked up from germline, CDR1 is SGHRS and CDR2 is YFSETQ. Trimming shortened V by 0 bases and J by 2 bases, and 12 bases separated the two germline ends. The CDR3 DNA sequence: TGCGCCAGCAGCTTGGACGGCGGACTAACCTACAATGAGCAGTTCTTC. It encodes CASSLDGGLTYNEQFF.

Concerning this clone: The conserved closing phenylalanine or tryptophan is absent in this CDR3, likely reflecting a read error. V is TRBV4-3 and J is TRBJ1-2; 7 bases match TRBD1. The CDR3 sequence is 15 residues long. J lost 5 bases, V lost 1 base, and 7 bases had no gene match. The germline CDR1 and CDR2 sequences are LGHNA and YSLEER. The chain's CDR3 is CASSQARTGGYGYTL. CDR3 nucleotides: TGCGCCAGCAGCCAAGCCAGGACAGGAGGTTATGGCTACACCCTC.

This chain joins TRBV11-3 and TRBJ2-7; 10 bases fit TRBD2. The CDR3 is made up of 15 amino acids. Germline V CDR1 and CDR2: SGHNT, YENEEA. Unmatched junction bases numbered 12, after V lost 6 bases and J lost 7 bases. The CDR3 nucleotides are TGTGCCAGCAGTCTATCTAGCGGGAGTCGCGGGGAGCAGTACTTC. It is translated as CASSLSSGSRGEQYF.

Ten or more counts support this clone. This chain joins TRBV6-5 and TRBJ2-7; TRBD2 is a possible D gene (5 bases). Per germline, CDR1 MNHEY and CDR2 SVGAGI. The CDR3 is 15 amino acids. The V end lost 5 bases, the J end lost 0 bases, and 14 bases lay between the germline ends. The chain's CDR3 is CASSLDWRSSYEQYF. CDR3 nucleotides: TGTGCCAGCAGTCTCGACTGGAGGAGCTCCTACGAGCAGTACTTC.